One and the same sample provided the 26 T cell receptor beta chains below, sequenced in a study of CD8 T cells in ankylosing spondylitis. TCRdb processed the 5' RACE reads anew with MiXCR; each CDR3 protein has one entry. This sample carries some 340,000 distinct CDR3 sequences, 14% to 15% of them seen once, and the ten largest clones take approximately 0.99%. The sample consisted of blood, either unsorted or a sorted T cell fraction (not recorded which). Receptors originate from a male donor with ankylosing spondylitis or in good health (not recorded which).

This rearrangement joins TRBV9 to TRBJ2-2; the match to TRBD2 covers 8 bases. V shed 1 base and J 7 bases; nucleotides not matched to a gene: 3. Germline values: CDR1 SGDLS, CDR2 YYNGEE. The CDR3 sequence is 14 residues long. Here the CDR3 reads CASSVLTSGGELFF. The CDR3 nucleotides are TGTGCCAGCAGCGTATTAACTAGCGGCGGGGAGCTGTTTTTT.

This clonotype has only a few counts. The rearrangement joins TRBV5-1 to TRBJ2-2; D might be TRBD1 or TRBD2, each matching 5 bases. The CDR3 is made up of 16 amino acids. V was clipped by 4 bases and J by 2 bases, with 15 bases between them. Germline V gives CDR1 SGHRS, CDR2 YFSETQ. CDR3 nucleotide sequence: TGCGCCAGCAGCGTGAAGCCGGGACCCAACACCGGGGAGCTGTTTTTT. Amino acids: CASSVKPGPNTGELFF.

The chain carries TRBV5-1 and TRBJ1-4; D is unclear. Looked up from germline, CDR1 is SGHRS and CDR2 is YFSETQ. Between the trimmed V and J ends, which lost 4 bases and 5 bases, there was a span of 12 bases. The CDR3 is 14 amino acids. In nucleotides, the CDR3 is TGCGCCAGCAGCCTCTACTCTGGGAATGAAAAACTGTTTTTT. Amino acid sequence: CASSLYSGNEKLFF.

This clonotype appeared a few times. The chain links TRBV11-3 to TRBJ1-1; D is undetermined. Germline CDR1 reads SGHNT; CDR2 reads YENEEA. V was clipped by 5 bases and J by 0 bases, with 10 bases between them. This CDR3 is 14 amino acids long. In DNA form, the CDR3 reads TGTGCCAGCAGCCGTCCAGCTATGAACACTGAAGCTTTCTTT. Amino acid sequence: CASSRPAMNTEAFF. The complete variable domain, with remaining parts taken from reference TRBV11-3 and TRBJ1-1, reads EAGVVQSPRYKIIEKKQPVAFWCNPISGHNTLYWYLQNLGQGPELLIRYENEEAVDDSQLPKDRFSAERLKGVDSTLKIQPAELGDSAVYLCASSRPAMNTEAFFGQGTRLTVV.

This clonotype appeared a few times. The CDR3 reads CSVGREQGEAFF. CDR3 DNA sequence: TGCAGCGTTGGACGGGAACAGGGTGAAGCTTTCTTT. The rearrangement links TRBV29-1 to TRBJ1-1; D may be TRBD1 (6 bases). The CDR3 runs to 12 residues. V was clipped by 4 bases and J by 7 bases, with 13 bases between them. In germline, CDR1 is SQVTM, CDR2 ANQGSEA.

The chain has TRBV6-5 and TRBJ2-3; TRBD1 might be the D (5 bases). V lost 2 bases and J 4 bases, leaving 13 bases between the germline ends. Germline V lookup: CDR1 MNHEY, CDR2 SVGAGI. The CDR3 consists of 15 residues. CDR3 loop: CASSYGAYAADTQYF. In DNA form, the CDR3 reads TGTGCCAGCAGTTACGGGGCCTACGCGGCAGATACGCAGTATTTT.

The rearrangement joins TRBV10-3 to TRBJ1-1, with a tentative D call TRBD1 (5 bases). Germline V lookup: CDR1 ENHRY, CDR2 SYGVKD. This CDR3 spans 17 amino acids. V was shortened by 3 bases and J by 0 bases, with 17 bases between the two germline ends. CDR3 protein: CAISEGVTGAMNTEAFF. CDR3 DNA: TGTGCCATCAGTGAAGGGGTCACAGGAGCCATGAACACTGAAGCTTTCTTT.

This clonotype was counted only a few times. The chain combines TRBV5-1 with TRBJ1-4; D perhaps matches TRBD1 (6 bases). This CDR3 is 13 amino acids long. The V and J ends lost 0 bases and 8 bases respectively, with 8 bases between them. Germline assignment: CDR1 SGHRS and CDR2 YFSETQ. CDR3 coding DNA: TGCGCCAGCAGCTTGGGGGACATAGAAAAACTGTTTTTT. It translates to CASSLGDIEKLFF.

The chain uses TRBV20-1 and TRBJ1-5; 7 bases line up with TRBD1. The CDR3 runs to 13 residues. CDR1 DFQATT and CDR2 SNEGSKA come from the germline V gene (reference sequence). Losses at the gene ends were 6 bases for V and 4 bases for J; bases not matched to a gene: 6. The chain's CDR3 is CSAAGGWNQPQHF. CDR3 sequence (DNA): TGCAGTGCAGCAGGGGGATGGAATCAGCCCCAGCATTTT.

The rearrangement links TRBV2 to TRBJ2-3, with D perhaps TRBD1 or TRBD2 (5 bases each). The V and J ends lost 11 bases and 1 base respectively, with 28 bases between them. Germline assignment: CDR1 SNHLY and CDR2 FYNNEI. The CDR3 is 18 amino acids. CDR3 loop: CAFCFKVGELGGTDTQYF. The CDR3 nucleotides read TGTGCCTTCTGTTTTAAGGTGGGGGAGCTCGGAGGCACAGATACGCAGTATTTT.

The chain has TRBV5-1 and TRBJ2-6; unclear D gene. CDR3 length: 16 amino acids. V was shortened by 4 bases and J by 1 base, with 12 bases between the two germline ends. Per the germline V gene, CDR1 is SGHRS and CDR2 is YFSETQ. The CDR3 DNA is TGCGCCAGCAGCCCCGAGATGGGGTCTGGGGCCAACGTCCTGACTTTC. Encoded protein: CASSPEMGSGANVLTF.

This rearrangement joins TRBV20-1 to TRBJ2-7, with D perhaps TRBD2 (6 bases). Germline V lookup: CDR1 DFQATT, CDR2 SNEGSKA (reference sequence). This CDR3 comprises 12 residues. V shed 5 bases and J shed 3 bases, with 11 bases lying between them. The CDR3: CSARVGGYEQYF. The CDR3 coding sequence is TGCAGTGCTCGGGTGGGGGGCTACGAGCAGTACTTC.

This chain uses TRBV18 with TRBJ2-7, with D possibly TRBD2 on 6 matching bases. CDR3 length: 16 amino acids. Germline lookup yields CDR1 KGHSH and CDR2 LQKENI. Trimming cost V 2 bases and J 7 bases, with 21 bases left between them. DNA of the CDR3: TGTGCCAGCTCACCAAATCTAGCCTCGATGGGGGGAGAGCAGTACTTC. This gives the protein CASSPNLASMGGEQYF.

This CDR3 is CASSPGLDWITDTQYF. The CDR3 region has the DNA TGCGCCAGCAGCCCGGGACTAGACTGGATCACAGATACGCAGTATTTT. The chain employs TRBV5-1 and TRBJ2-3; 8 bases map to TRBD2. The germline CDR1 and CDR2 sequences are SGHRS and YFSETQ. After removal of 4 bases from V and 2 bases from J, the junction contained 9 bases not matched to a gene. This CDR3 is built from 16 residues.

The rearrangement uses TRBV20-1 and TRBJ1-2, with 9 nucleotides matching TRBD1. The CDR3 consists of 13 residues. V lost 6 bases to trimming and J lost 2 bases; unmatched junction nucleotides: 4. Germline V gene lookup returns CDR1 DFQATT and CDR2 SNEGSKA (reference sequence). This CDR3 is CSATTGGNYGYTF. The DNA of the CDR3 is TGCAGTGCCACGACAGGGGGAAACTATGGCTACACCTTC.

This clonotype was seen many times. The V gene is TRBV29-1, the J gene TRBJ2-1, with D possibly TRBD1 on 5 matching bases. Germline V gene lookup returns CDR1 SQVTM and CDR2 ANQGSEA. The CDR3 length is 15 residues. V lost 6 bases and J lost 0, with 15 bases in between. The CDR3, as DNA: TGCAGCGTGGGTAGACAGTTGAGCTCCTACAATGAGCAGTTCTTC. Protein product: CSVGRQLSSYNEQFF.

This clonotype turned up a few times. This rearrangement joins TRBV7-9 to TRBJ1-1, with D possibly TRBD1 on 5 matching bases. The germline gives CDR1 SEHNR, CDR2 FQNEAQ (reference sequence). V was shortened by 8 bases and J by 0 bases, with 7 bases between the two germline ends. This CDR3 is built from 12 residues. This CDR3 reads CASGTLNTEAFF. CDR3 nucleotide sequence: TGTGCCAGCGGGACCTTGAACACTGAAGCTTTCTTT.

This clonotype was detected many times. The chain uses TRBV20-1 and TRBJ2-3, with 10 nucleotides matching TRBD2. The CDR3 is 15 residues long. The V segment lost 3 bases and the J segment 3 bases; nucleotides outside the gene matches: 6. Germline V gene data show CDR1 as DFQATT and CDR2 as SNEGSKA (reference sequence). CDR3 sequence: CSARLAGGGTDTQYF. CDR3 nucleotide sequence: TGCAGTGCTAGGTTAGCGGGAGGCGGGACAGATACGCAGTATTTT.

The DNA for the CDR3 is TGCGCCAGCAGCTTGGATTTTCTCCAGGATTACAATGAGCAGTTCTTC. Translating it yields CASSLDFLQDYNEQFF. This chain uses TRBV5-1 with TRBJ2-1; D is unresolved. V dropped 0 bases and J dropped 4 bases, with 14 bases sitting between them. Germline values: CDR1 SGHRS, CDR2 YFSETQ. CDR3 length equals 16 residues.

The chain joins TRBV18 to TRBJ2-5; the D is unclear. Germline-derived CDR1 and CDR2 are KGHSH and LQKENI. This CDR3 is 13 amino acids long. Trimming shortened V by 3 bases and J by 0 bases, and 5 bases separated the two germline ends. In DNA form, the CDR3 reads TGTGCCAGCTCACCCACCAACCAAGAGACCCAGTACTTC. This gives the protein CASSPTNQETQYF.

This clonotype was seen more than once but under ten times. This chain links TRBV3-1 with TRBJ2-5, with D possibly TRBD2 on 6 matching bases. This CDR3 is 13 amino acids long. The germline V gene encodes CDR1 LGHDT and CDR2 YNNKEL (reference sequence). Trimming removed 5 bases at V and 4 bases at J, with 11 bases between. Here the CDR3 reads CASSFSGPETQYF. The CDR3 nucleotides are TGTGCCAGCAGCTTTAGCGGTCCAGAGACCCAGTACTTC.

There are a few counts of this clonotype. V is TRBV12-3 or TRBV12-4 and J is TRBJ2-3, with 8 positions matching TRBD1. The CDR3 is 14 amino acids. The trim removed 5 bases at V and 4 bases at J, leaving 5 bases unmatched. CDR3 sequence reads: CASSPGQAADTQYF. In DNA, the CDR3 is TGTGCCAGCAGTCCGGGACAGGCAGCAGATACGCAGTATTTT.

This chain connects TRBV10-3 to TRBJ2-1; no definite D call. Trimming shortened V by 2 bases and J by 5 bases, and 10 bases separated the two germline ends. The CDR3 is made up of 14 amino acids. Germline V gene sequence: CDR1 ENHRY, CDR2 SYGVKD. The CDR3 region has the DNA TGTGCCATCAGTGAGAAAAACCGGGACAATGAGCAGTTCTTC. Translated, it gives CAISEKNRDNEQFF.

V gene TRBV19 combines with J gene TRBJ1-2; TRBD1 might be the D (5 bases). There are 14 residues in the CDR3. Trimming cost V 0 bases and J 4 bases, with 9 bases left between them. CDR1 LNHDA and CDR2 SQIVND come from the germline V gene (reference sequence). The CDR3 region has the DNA TGTGCCAGTAGTATAGACCCAGGGCCCTATGGCTACACCTTC. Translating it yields CASSIDPGPYGYTF.

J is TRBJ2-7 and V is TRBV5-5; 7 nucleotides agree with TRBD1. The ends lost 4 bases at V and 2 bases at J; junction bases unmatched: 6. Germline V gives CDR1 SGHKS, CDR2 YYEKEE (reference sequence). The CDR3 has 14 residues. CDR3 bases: TGTGCCAGCAGCGTGACAGGGAGCCCCTACGAGCAGTACTTC. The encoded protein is CASSVTGSPYEQYF.

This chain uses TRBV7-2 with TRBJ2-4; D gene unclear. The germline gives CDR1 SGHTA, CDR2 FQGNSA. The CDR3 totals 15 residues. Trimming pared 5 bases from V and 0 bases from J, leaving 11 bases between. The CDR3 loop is CASSLTSGAKNIQYF. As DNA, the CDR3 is TGTGCCAGCAGCCTGACCTCGGGAGCCAAAAACATTCAGTACTTC.